This TCR beta chain is from a study of spatial heterogeneity in lung cancer. Study details: The mean occurrence of each unique TCR and UMI combination in raw reads exceeded ten.

The germline V and J ends were trimmed by 3 bases and 6 bases, with 7 bases remaining between them. The CDR3 is made up of 12 amino acids. Per germline, CDR1 SGHDT and CDR2 YYEEEE. The time point is: sample taken at primary tumor resection. From tumor, nontumor lung or frozen PBMC, whole RNA was taken unsorted for sequencing. Untreated early-stage non-small cell lung cancer patients, over 55 in total, were the donors. Study-level points and caveats: TCRs found ubiquitously expanded in tumor appeared in blood more at resection than at follow-up.

About this clonotype: What it recognizes is unknown.

TCRdb analysed the 5' RACE reads with MiXCR anew, one entry per CDR3 protein. Altogether over 75,000 distinct CDR3 sequences are present, about 20% being singletons, with the ten largest covering roughly 6.2%. The clonotype originates from a male donor with early-stage non-small cell lung cancer. The source material was PBMCs, sampled at surgery. This rearrangement joins TRBV5-6 to TRBJ2-1; D is unclear. The CDR3 spells CASSWAVNEQFF. In DNA form, the CDR3 reads TGTGCCAGCAGCTGGGCCGTCAATGAGCAGTTCTTC.